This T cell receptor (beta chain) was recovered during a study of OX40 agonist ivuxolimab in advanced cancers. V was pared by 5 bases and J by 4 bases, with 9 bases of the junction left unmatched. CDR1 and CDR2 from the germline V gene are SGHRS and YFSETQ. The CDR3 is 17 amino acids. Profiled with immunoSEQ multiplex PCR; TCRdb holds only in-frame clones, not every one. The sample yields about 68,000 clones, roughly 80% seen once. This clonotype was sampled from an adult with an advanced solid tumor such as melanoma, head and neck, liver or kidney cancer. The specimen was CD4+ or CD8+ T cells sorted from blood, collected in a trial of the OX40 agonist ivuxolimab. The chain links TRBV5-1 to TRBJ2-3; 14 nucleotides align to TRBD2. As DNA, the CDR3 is TGCGCCAGCAGTTGGGGACTAGCGGGGGCGGCCGCAGATACGCAGTATTTT. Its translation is CASSWGLAGAAADTQYF.